The rows below give T cell receptor beta chains drawn from one sample of a study of blood T cell repertoires in COVID-19. Sequenced by immunoSEQ multiplex PCR; TCRdb stores in-frame clones only, minus some. The sample includes roughly 250,000 clones, approximately 91% of them seen just once. The sequenced sample was peripheral blood. These TCRs come from a man aged 25 to 45 with COVID-19, enrolled during active disease. CDR3s include the opening cysteine and the closing phenylalanine or tryptophan. D genes are given only for firm matches. Rows give clone size only sometimes, using once, few, many, or a class for an expanded clone.

CDR3 DNA,CDR3 protein,clone size,V gene,J gene,D gene
TGCGCCAGCAGCTTGGGGGACAGGCAGACCTACGAGCAGTACTTC,CASSLGDRQTYEQYF,NA,TRBV5-1,TRBJ2-7,TRBD1
TGTGCCAGCAGCCCCATAGGGGCGCACTATGGCTACACCTTC,CASSPIGAHYGYTF,NA,TRBV7-9,TRBJ1-2,NA
TGTGCCAGCAGCTCGTGGGAAGGGAGGCCCACCTTC,CASSSWEGRPTF,NA,TRBV11-3,TRBJ1-2,NA
TGTGCCAGTAGTCGGGGACTAGGAGAGACCCAGTACTTC,CASSRGLGETQYF,NA,TRBV19,TRBJ2-5,TRBD2
TGTGCCAGCAGCCAAACAGGACCTAATGAAAAACTGTTTTTT,CASSQTGPNEKLFF,NA,TRBV3-1/TRBV3-2,TRBJ1-4,NA
TGCAGTGCTAGTGCCAGGGGCGCCGATGAGCAGTTCTTC,CSASARGADEQFF,NA,TRBV20-1,TRBJ2-1,NA
TGTGCCAGCAGTTGGACAGGGGACTCAGATACGCAGTATTTT,CASSWTGDSDTQYF,NA,TRBV2,TRBJ2-3,TRBD1
TGTGCCAGCAGTCTGGACACAAATAGCAATCAGCCCCAGCATTTT,CASSLDTNSNQPQHF,NA,TRBV2,TRBJ1-5,NA
TGTGCCAGCAGTTACTCCAGGGGGCGCAACGAGCAGTACTTC,CASSYSRGRNEQYF,NA,TRBV6-5,TRBJ2-7,TRBD1
TGTGCCACCAGCACAACCAGAGCGGGGGTGGAGACCCAGTACTTC,CATSTTRAGVETQYF,NA,TRBV15,TRBJ2-5,TRBD2
TGTGCCAGCAGCGTCCGGTTAGCGGGCACCGGGGAGCTGTTTTTT,CASSVRLAGTGELFF,NA,TRBV9,TRBJ2-2,TRBD2
TGTGCCAGTACTCGCGATAGGGGAGGCGGGGAGCTGTTTTTT,CASTRDRGGGELFF,once,TRBV19,TRBJ2-2,NA
TGTGCCAGCAGTTACAGGCAGGGAGGGGACGAGCAGTACTTC,CASSYRQGGDEQYF,NA,TRBV6-5,TRBJ2-7,TRBD2
TGCAGCGTTGATGTGCGGAAAAGGGGCGGCTACACCTTC,CSVDVRKRGGYTF,NA,TRBV29-1,TRBJ1-2,NA
TGTGCCAGTAGGCTCACGGGGGGTTCGGAGACCCAGTACTTC,CASRLTGGSETQYF,NA,TRBV19,TRBJ2-5,TRBD2
TGTGCCAGCAGCACCACAGGGGGGCTTTACACCGGGGAGCTGTTTTTT,CASSTTGGLYTGELFF,NA,TRBV5-5,TRBJ2-2,TRBD1
TGTGCCAGCAGCCCCACCCTCGGACAGCTCCGAGGTAAGACTGAAGCTTTCTTT,CASSPTLGQLRGKTEAFF,NA,TRBV11-2,TRBJ1-1,NA
TGTGCCAGCAGCCCCGGCAGGAATAATTCACCCCTCCACTTT,CASSPGRNNSPLHF,NA,TRBV9,TRBJ1-6,NA
TGTGCCAGCAGTCGTGACCCGAGAGGTTCGGCGGAAAACACCATATATTTT,CASSRDPRGSAENTIYF,NA,TRBV6-6,TRBJ1-3,NA
TGTGCCAGCATACGAGAAGGGCCGCGGGGCGGCTACACCTTC,CASIREGPRGGYTF,NA,TRBV6-5,TRBJ1-2,NA
TGCGCCAGCGGGGGGGGACCGACGAATTCACCCCTCCACTTT,CASGGGPTNSPLHF,NA,TRBV10-2,TRBJ1-6,NA
TGTGCCAGCAGTACTGGACAGGGAGGTGGCTACACCTTC,CASSTGQGGGYTF,NA,TRBV9,TRBJ1-2,TRBD1
TGCGCCAGCAGCTTCAGGGGGAGATTGGACACTGAAGCTTTCTTT,CASSFRGRLDTEAFF,once,TRBV5-1,TRBJ1-1,TRBD1
TGTGCCAGCAGCTTTCGGGGGGGCAGAGATCTGTTTTTT,CASSFRGGRDLFF,NA,TRBV12-1,TRBJ2-2,NA
TGTGCCAGCAGTGAAGCCTTCGGGGGTAATTCACCCCTCCACTTT,CASSEAFGGNSPLHF,few,TRBV6-1,TRBJ1-6,NA
TGCGCCAGCAGTCAATCCCCGAGACAGGGCAACTACGAGCAGTACTTC,CASSQSPRQGNYEQYF,NA,TRBV23-1,TRBJ2-7,TRBD1
TGTGCCAGCAGCCAAACAGGGCGAGGTACTGAAGCTTTCTTT,CASSQTGRGTEAFF,NA,TRBV4-2,TRBJ1-1,NA
TGTGCCAGCACCACAGGGACAACTAATGAAAAACTGTTTTTT,CASTTGTTNEKLFF,NA,TRBV6-5,TRBJ1-4,NA